Shown below are 17 T cell receptor beta chains from a single sample sequenced in a study of cytomegalovirus exposure and HLA in healthy donors. Primers included in the PCR were 60 Vbeta and 13 Jbeta primers. Clones were read by immunoSEQ multiplex PCR, and TCRdb kept only the in-frame ones, dropping some. The sample comprises roughly 120,000 clones, 80% of which are singletons, and 2% to 3% rests with the top ten. The sequenced material came from PBMCs. These receptors all come from a man aged 25 to 45 in good health and CMV-seronegative.

This chain uses TRBV6-1 with TRBJ1-2, with D hard to call. The CDR3 length is 12 residues. V was shortened by 10 bases and J by 4 bases, with 13 bases between the two germline ends. CDR1 is MNHNS, CDR2 SASEGT, per germline. The CDR3 sequence: CAIPGRAYGYTF. The CDR3 bases are TGTGCCATCCCGGGGAGGGCCTATGGCTACACCTTC.

The V and J genes are TRBV7-9 and TRBJ2-7, with D tentatively TRBD1 (6 bases). V lost 5 bases to trimming and J lost 0 bases, with 17 bases between them. The CDR3 loop spans 16 amino acids. The germline gives CDR1 SEHNR, CDR2 FQNEAQ (reference sequence). The CDR3 nucleotides are TGTGCCAGCAGCGCCCCGGGACATTCAATCTCCTACGAGCAGTACTTC. Its translation is CASSAPGHSISYEQYF. Using reference TRBV7-9 and TRBJ2-7 for the parts outside the CDR3, the full variable domain is DTGVSQNPRHKITKRGQNVTFRCDPISEHNRLYWYRQTLGQGPEFLTYFQNEAQLEKSRLLSDRFSAERPKGSFSTLEIQRTEQGDSAMYLCASSAPGHSISYEQYFGPGTRLTVT.

This clone was detected only a few times. The chain links TRBV5-6 to TRBJ1-4; a possible D gene is TRBD1 (6 bases). The CDR3 covers 14 residues. Between the trimmed V and J ends, which lost 5 bases and 6 bases, there was a span of 14 bases. Germline V gene data show CDR1 as SGHDT and CDR2 as YYEEEE. Here the CDR3 DNA reads TGTGCCAGCAGTCAATGGGGACACGATGAAAAACTGTTTTTT. Translating gives CASSQWGHDEKLFF.

This clone was seen more than once but under ten times. The genes are TRBV27 and TRBJ1-4; TRBD1 agrees at 10 bases. Unmatched junction bases numbered 5, after V lost 6 bases and J lost 7 bases. The germline V gene encodes CDR1 MNHEY and CDR2 SMNVEV (reference sequence). The CDR3 covers 14 residues. The CDR3 sequence is CASSLDRGSEKLFF. CDR3 nucleotide sequence: TGTGCCAGCAGCTTGGACAGGGGGTCTGAAAAACTGTTTTTT.

The rearrangement uses TRBV19 and TRBJ1-2; TRBD1 matches 8 bases. After removal of 1 base from V and 2 bases from J, the junction contained 3 bases not matched to a gene. This CDR3 spans 15 amino acids. Germline CDR1 LNHDA, CDR2 SQIVND (reference sequence). The chain's CDR3 is CASSIGTGINYGYTF. DNA of the CDR3: TGTGCCAGTAGTATAGGGACAGGGATAAACTATGGCTACACCTTC.

The rearrangement uses TRBV6-1 and TRBJ2-5; TRBD1 aligns across 9 bases. Matching the DNA end better, TRBJ2-7 makes the J call doubtful. Germline assignment: CDR1 MNHNS and CDR2 SASEGT. The CDR3 sequence is 13 residues long. In nucleotides, the CDR3 is TGTGCCAGCAGGGGACAGGGTCCCTACGAGCAGTACTTC. Protein: CASRGQGPYEQYF.

This clone was seen just once. This chain links TRBV30 with TRBJ2-5; 12 nucleotides match TRBD2. Germline values: CDR1 GTSNPN, CDR2 SVGIG (reference sequence). The V gene end was trimmed by 0 bases and the J gene end by 7 bases; junction bases not matched to a gene: 12. This CDR3 comprises 17 residues. CDR3 nucleotide sequence: TGTGCCTGGAGTGTTCCTCTGCTAGCGGGAGGGCCGGGGACCCAGTACTTC. This translates into CAWSVPLLAGGPGTQYF.

The chain has TRBV28 and TRBJ2-4; D is ambiguous. Germline CDR1 reads MDHEN; CDR2 reads SYDVKM. The germline V and J ends were trimmed by 7 bases and 2 bases, with 9 bases remaining between them. This CDR3 region has 13 residues. The CDR3 coding sequence is TGTGCCAGCAACCCCGGTCCCAAAAACATTCAGTACTTC. It encodes CASNPGPKNIQYF.

This clone was found once. The chain uses TRBV28 and TRBJ2-7; 8 bases line up with TRBD1. V lost 7 bases to trimming and J lost 2 bases; unmatched junction nucleotides: 16. Germline V gene lookup returns CDR1 MDHEN and CDR2 SYDVKM. This CDR3 comprises 17 residues. The CDR3 bases are TGTGCCAGCAACCCCCCCGGGACAGGAACTTTAACCTACGAGCAGTACTTC. Its translation: CASNPPGTGTLTYEQYF.

The genes are TRBV7-8 and TRBJ2-7, with D maybe TRBD1 (6 bases). This CDR3 has 14 amino acids. The V and J ends lost 5 bases and 1 base respectively, with 12 bases between them. Germline-derived CDR1 and CDR2 are SGHVS and FQNEAQ. CDR3 loop: CASSLNTGSYEQYF. The CDR3 nucleotides read TGTGCCAGCAGCCTTAACACAGGGTCCTACGAGCAGTACTTC. Full variable domain (outside the CDR3, taken from reference TRBV7-8 and TRBJ2-7): GAGVSQSPRYKVAKRGQDVALRCDPISGHVSLFWYQQALGQGPEFLTYFQNEAQLDKSGLPSDRFFAERPEGSVSTLKIQRTQQEDSAVYLCASSLNTGSYEQYFGPGTRLTVT.

This chain links TRBV28 with TRBJ2-7, with TRBD1 matching over 10 bases. This CDR3 contains 15 residues. Germline CDR1 reads MDHEN; CDR2 reads SYDVKM. J was trimmed by 4 bases and V by 8 bases; bases with no gene match: 11. CDR3 DNA: TGTGCCAGCCGGACCCGGGACAGGGGACCTTACGAGCAGTACTTC. Residues: CASRTRDRGPYEQYF.

The rearrangement joins TRBV10-1 to TRBJ2-1; TRBD2 matches at 9 bases. The germline gives CDR1 WNHNN, CDR2 SYGVQD (reference sequence). J lost 0 bases, V lost 0 bases, and 6 bases had no gene match. CDR3 length equals 18 residues. The CDR3 region has the DNA TGCGCCAGCAGTGAGTCGAAATTTAGCGGGAGCTCCTACAATGAGCAGTTCTTC. Encoded protein: CASSESKFSGSSYNEQFF.

This clone was picked up a small number of times. This rearrangement joins TRBV10-3 to TRBJ2-7; 12 nucleotides match TRBD2. The CDR3 runs to 14 residues. The germline CDR1 and CDR2 sequences are ENHRY and SYGVKD. V was clipped by 6 bases and J by 3 bases; unmatched bases: 3. CDR3 DNA sequence: TGTGCCATCAGACCGACTAGCGGGAGCTACGAGCAGTACTTC. Protein product: CAIRPTSGSYEQYF.

A few counts support this clone. Here the CDR3 DNA reads TGTGCCAGCAGTTACTCGCGGGGGCGAGGAAACACCATATATTTT. This encodes CASSYSRGRGNTIYF. V is TRBV6-6 and J is TRBJ1-3; possibly TRBD1 for D (6 bases). CDR3 length: 15 residues. The V gene lost 0 bases and the J gene lost 4 bases, with 10 bases spanning the gap. In germline, CDR1 is MNHNY, CDR2 SVGAGI (reference sequence).

The rearrangement links TRBV7-2 to TRBJ2-3, with a tentative D call TRBD1 (5 bases). CDR3 length equals 14 residues. Per germline, CDR1 SGHTA and CDR2 FQGNSA. Trimming removed 7 bases from V and 1 base from J, with 12 bases in between. For the CDR3, the DNA is TGTGCCAGCACCGGTGAGACAGGCACAGATACGCAGTATTTT. Translated, it gives CASTGETGTDTQYF. The whole variable domain, filled in from reference TRBV7-2 and TRBJ2-3, reads GAGVSQSPSNKVTEKGKDVELRCDPISGHTALYWYRQSLGQGLEFLIYFQGNSAPDKSGLPSDRFSAERTGGSVSTLTIQRTQQEDSAVYLCASTGETGTDTQYFGPGTRLTVL.

The rearrangement uses TRBV27 and TRBJ1-2, with TRBD1 identical over 7 bases. The CDR3 extends over 14 amino acids. The germline CDR1 and CDR2 sequences are MNHEY and SMNVEV (reference sequence). Trimming removed 3 bases from V and 4 bases from J; junction bases left unmatched: 5. This CDR3 reads CASSLRGRTYGYTF. The DNA for the CDR3 is TGTGCCAGCAGTTTGAGGGGGCGTACCTATGGCTACACCTTC.

The V gene is TRBV15, the J gene TRBJ1-1; 7 bases map to TRBD1. Germline CDR1 is LNHNV and CDR2 is YYDKDF (reference sequence). This CDR3 is built from 14 residues. J lost 10 bases, V lost 1 base, and 9 bases had no gene match. The CDR3 coding sequence is TGTGCCACCAGCAGAGGGGGACAGCGAAGTCTAGCTTTCTTT. Translation: CATSRGGQRSLAFF.